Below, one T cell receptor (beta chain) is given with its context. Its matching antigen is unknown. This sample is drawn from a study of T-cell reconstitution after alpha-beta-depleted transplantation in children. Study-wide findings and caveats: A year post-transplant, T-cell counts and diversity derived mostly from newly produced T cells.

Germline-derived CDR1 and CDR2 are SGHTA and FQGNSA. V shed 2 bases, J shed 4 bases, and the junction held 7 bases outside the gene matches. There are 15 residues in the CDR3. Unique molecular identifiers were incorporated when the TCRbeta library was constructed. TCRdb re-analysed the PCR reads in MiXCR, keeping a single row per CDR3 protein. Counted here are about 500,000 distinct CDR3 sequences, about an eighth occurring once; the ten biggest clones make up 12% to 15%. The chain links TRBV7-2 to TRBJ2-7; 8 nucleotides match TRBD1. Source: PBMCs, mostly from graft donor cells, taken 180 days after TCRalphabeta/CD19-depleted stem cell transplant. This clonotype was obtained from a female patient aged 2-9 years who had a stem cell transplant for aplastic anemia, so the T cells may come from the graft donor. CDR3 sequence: CASSLWDRKEYEQYV. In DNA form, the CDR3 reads TGTGCCAGCAGCTTATGGGACAGGAAAGAGTACGAGCAGTACGTC.